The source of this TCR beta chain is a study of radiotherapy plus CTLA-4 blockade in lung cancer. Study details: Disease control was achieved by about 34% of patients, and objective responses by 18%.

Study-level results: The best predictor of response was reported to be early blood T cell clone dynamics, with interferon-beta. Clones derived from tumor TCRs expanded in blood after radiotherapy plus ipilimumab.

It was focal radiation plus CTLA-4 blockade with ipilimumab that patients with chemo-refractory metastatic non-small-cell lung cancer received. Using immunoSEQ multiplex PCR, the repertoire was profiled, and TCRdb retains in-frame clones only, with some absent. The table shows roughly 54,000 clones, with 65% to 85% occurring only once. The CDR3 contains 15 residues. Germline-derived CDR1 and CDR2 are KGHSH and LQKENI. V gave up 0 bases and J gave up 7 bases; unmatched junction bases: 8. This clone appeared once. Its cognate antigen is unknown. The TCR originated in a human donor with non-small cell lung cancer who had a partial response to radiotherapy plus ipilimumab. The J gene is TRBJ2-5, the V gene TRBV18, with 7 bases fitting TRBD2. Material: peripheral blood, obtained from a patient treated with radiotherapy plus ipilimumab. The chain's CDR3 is CASSPPANSGWTQYF. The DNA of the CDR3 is TGTGCCAGCTCACCACCGGCCAATAGCGGGTGGACCCAGTACTTC.